Included here is one T cell receptor beta chain sequence, with context. This clonotype occurred a few times. The antigen it recognizes is unknown. The sample holds no much larger clone one base away, and base qualities are not on file. V is reduced by 1 base and J by 4 bases, leaving a spacing of 10 bases between them. Inclusive of the bounding cysteine and phenylalanine, the CDR3 is 14 residues long. CDR3 DNA only is kept here, 42 bases in frame from base 1. The germline V gene supplies CDR1 LGHNA and CDR2 YSLEER. Patients with hyperthyroidism were aged 18 to 65 years, had been newly diagnosed, and had a disease duration of less than 2 months. Patients with other autoimmune diseases, uncontrolled infections, pregnancy or lactation were excluded. Clinical symptoms, serum thyroxine, TRAb, thyroid ultrasound and orbital computed tomography formed the basis of the diagnosis. Trizol reagent was used to extract the total RNA, and its quality was then checked on an Agilent 2100 Bioanalyzer.

This sample was taken from a study of Graves' ophthalmopathy and Graves' hyperthyroidism listed by TCRdb under 2018. The study in broad terms: Stable hyperthyroidism was defined as no progression to ophthalmopathy within 18 months of follow-up. The study used signatures of the TCR beta repertoire to tell Graves' ophthalmopathy apart from Graves' hyperthyroidism and to predict which patients would progress to ophthalmopathy. In total, some 130 blood samples were TCR-sequenced: fewer than 50 ophthalmopathy, 75 hyperthyroidism and roughly 17 hyperthyroidism-to-ophthalmopathy patients. To explore V-J signatures distinguishing ophthalmopathy from hyperthyroidism, a discovery set of about a hundred patients (roughly 45 ophthalmopathy, roughly 56 stable hyperthyroidism) was enrolled. The independent validation cohort included some 19 hyperthyroidism patients plus 17 patients who later progressed from hyperthyroidism to ophthalmopathy. In more than five hyperthyroidism patients, the T-cell repertoires found in thyroid tissue were compared with those found in blood. Once sampling was done, hyperthyroidism patients were given methimazole at a starting dose of 30 mg daily, while ophthalmopathy patients were given high-dose intravenous methylprednisolone. Findings and caveats that apply to the study as a whole: Sample size was not statistically predetermined, and group allocation was not concealed from the investigators. In cross-validation, the 13-signature model distinguished ophthalmopathy from stable hyperthyroidism with less than 90% sensitivity and about 81% specificity, while in the test set the corresponding values were about 80% and 75%. In validation, the model predicted ophthalmopathy progression with more than 70% sensitivity and about 77% specificity; roughly 12 predicted patients were CT-confirmed with GO in a median of about 6.1 months. Most expanded thyroid clonotypes with frequency above 0.001 were also detected in blood, suggesting blood repertoires may reflect the thyroid immune response.

For repertoire sequencing, the TCR beta CDR3 regions were amplified from RNA transcripts. The first round of RT-PCR was done with HTBI primers and the Qiagen OneStep RT-PCR kit, and was followed by a second round of multiplex PCR, then size selection and purification. Libraries were sequenced paired-end with 100 bp reads on an Illumina HiSeq2000. In the source study's methods: SOAPnuke was used to process the reads, removing any read that contained adapters or uncalled bases, had a mean Phred below 15, or lacked an exact match to the constant primer or identifier. COPE v1.2.5 was used to merge high-quality paired reads. Each unique nucleotide sequence was treated as a clonotype, and MiTCR v1.1 was used to align the clonotypes to the IMGT TRB V, D and J references. Analysis was restricted to V-J combinations with a frequency above 0.0001, which covered 98% to 99.2% of repertoires. For each V-J combination, a TCR clonal expansion and chaos score was defined as F50 clonal expansion divided by the chaos observed in the TCRdist matrix. Welch's t-statistics and random forest were used to reduce the features to 10 to 15 V-J combinations, which were then used as input to a naive Bayes classifier. Thyroid-blood repertoire similarity was quantified with the Morisita-Horn index. TCRdb reran the public reads through fastp at Q25 and MiXCR, keeping productive beta chains. Rows matching on CDR3 protein sequence are summarized as one entry with the most common DNA and genes. The V and J calls were not made by the authors but by TCRdb's processing. A total of over a million distinct CDR3 sequences appear in this sample, about two fifths of them only once. Jointly, the top ten make up approximately 10% of the sample.

The chain is assembled from TRBV4-3 and TRBJ1-2; no D gene is confidently identified. The sequencing input was peripheral blood or thyroid tissue (not recorded which). This sequence originates from an adult man with Graves' hyperthyroidism. The CDR3 region has the sequence CASSQATGSYGYTF. The nucleotides are TGCGCCAGCAGCCAAGCTACGGGGTCCTATGGCTACACCTTC.